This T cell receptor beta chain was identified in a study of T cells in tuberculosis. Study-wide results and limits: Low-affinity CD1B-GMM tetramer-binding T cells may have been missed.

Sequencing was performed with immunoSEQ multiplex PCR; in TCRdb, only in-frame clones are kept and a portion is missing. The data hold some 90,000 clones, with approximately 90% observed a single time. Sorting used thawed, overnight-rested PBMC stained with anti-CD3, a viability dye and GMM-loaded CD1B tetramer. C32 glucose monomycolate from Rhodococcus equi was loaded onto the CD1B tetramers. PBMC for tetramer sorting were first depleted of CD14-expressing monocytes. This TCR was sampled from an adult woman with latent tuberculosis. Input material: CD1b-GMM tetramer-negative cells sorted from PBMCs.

CDR3 coding DNA: TGTGCCAGCAGCGAGACAGGGGGCCAAGAGACCCAGTACTTC. Encoded protein: CASSETGGQETQYF. The chain links TRBV5-4 to TRBJ2-5; 9 nucleotides match TRBD1. Losses at the gene ends were 4 bases for V and 1 base for J; bases not matched to a gene: 2. Germline values: CDR1 SGHNT, CDR2 YYREEE (reference sequence). The CDR3 contains 14 residues.